The 8 T cell receptor beta chains reported below all come from one sample, sequenced in a study of blood T cell repertoires in COVID-19. The protocol was immunoSEQ multiplex PCR, while the TCRdb copy is restricted to in-frame clones and leaves out a portion. This sample yields under 250,000 clones, of which 80% to 85% are seen a single time; about 4.2% belongs to the top ten. Sequenced input: peripheral blood. The receptors come from a man aged 50 to 60 with active or convalescent COVID-19.

The chain is built from TRBV6-4 and TRBJ1-6; D gene unclear. The CDR3 has 16 amino acids. The V end was cut by 3 bases, the J end by 7 bases, with 16 bases between. CDR1 MRHNA and CDR2 SNTAGT come from the germline V gene. The CDR3 region is CASSEFPGFRNSPLHF. Here the CDR3 DNA reads TGTGCCAGCAGTGAATTCCCGGGGTTCAGGAATTCACCCCTCCACTTT.

The V call is TRBV5-1, the J call TRBJ2-6; maybe TRBD1 (6 bases). Germline CDR1 and CDR2: SGHRS and YFSETQ. The CDR3 contains 15 residues. Between the trimmed V and J ends, which lost 4 bases and 0 bases, there was a span of 8 bases. This CDR3 reads CASSQTGSGANVLTF. CDR3 DNA: TGCGCCAGCAGCCAGACAGGCTCTGGGGCCAACGTCCTGACTTTC. Full variable domain (rest looked up from reference TRBV5-1 and TRBJ2-6): KAGVTQTPRYLIKTRGQQVTLSCSPISGHRSVSWYQQTPGQGLQFLFEYFSETQRNKGNFPGRFSGRQFSNSRSEMNVSTLELGDSALYLCASSQTGSGANVLTFGAGSRLTVL.

V gene TRBV25-1 combines with J gene TRBJ1-2; D is ambiguous. With 4 bases removed from V and 6 bases from J, the gap between germline ends came to 15 bases. The CDR3 sequence is 14 residues long. The germline V gene has CDR1 MGHDK and CDR2 SYGVNS. In DNA, the CDR3 is TGTGCCAGCAGTGTAACAGCCGTTATGGATGGCTACACCTTC. Its protein product is CASSVTAVMDGYTF.

The V call is TRBV24-1, the J call TRBJ1-5; 8 bases agree with TRBD1. The V gene's germline CDR1 is KGHDR and CDR2 SFDVKD. The CDR3 sequence is 14 residues long. The J segment lost 7 bases and the V segment lost 4 bases, leaving 5 bases of the junction unmatched. The CDR3 nucleotides read TGTGCCACCAGTGACACAGGGGGGTACCAGCCCCAGCATTTT. It encodes CATSDTGGYQPQHF.

Only a few counts were recorded for this clone. The rearrangement uses TRBV27 and TRBJ2-5, with TRBD2 matching 7 bases. Germline V CDR1 and CDR2: MNHEY, SMNVEV (reference sequence). Trimming at V came to 2 bases and at J to 4 bases, leaving 13 bases not matched to a gene. The CDR3 is made up of 17 amino acids. CDR3 sequence reads: CASSLRLGLDTGETQYF. Here the CDR3 DNA reads TGTGCCAGCAGTTTAAGGTTAGGACTAGATACGGGAGAGACCCAGTACTTC.

This clone was observed a handful of times. V usage is TRBV4-3 and J usage is TRBJ1-4, with a tentative D call TRBD1 (6 bases). This CDR3 comprises 14 residues. Between the trimmed V and J ends, which lost 0 bases and 8 bases, there was a span of 10 bases. CDR1 LGHNA and CDR2 YSLEER come from the germline V gene. CDR3 protein: CASSQDLRGEKLFF. The CDR3 region has the DNA TGCGCCAGCAGCCAAGATCTCAGGGGAGAAAAACTGTTTTTT.

The chain uses TRBV6-5 and TRBJ2-7; 9 bases align to TRBD2. This CDR3 comprises 15 residues. Trimming removed 6 bases from V and 7 bases from J; junction bases left unmatched: 13. Germline-derived CDR1 and CDR2 are MNHEY and SVGAGI. The CDR3 region has the DNA TGTGCCAGCAGCCTGGGACTAGCCCTCGGGCGTGAGCAGTACTTC. As protein: CASSLGLALGREQYF.

The chain couples TRBV19 to TRBJ2-5; TRBD2 matches 10 bases. After removal of 5 bases from V and 5 bases from J, the junction contained 8 bases not matched to a gene. CDR3 length: 15 residues. Germline assignment: CDR1 LNHDA and CDR2 SQIVND (reference sequence). The CDR3 reads CASSLLAGASETQYF. DNA for the CDR3: TGTGCCAGTAGTCTTCTAGCGGGGGCTTCGGAGACCCAGTACTTC.